These 20 T cell receptor beta chains share one sample of origin, sequenced in a study of CXCR3-negative and CXCR3-positive naive CD8 T cells. TRB cDNA was prepared as libraries by UMI-labeled 5' RACE. Following a re-call of the 5' RACE reads, TCRdb has one entry per CDR3 protein and lacks DNA. The listing records over 20,000 distinct CDR3 sequences. The sequencing sample was made of naive CXCR3- CD8+ T cells from blood. Subset here: CD45RO-CCR7+CD27+CD95- naive CD8+ T cells lacking CXCR3 (TNR3-). Every receptor here comes from a human donor in good health. Some clones in this sample may be carry-over from other donors' samples.

This chain links TRBV29-1 with TRBJ2-2; the D call from TCRdb, TRBD1, cannot be confirmed without DNA. There are 13 residues in the CDR3. Germline CDR1 and CDR2: SQVTM and ANQGSEA. CDR3 sequence: CSVDGGPAGELFF.

The chain recombines TRBV7-3 with TRBJ2-4; TCRdb's D call, TRBD1, is unchecked because there is no DNA. This CDR3 comprises 16 residues. Germline loops: CDR1 SGHTA, CDR2 FQGTGA. CDR3 residues: CASSPGEGAQRNIQYF.

V usage is TRBV28 and J usage is TRBJ2-1; TCRdb's D gene call, TRBD1, goes unchecked for lack of DNA. This CDR3 has 14 amino acids. Germline V gives CDR1 MDHEN, CDR2 SYDVKM. The CDR3 sequence: CASSLSAGGYEQFF.

The chain employs TRBV25-1 and TRBJ2-3. Looked up from germline, CDR1 is MGHDK and CDR2 is SYGVNS. The CDR3 covers 14 residues. CDR3 loop: CASSEYAGTDTQYF.

The rearrangement uses TRBV20-1 and TRBJ2-3; TCRdb calls TRBD1, which cannot be checked without DNA. Germline CDR1 is DFQATT and CDR2 is SNEGSKA (reference sequence). The CDR3 covers 14 residues. CDR3 sequence reads: CSASPGQAGNTQYF.

The V call is TRBV5-6, the J call TRBJ2-7; TCRdb names TRBD2, which stays unverified in the absence of DNA. Germline CDR1 and CDR2: SGHDT and YYEEEE. CDR3 length equals 13 residues. The CDR3 here is CASSFRATYEQYF. Drawing the rest from reference TRBV5-6 and TRBJ2-7, the complete variable domain is DAGVTQSPTHLIKTRGQQVTLRCSPKSGHDTVSWYQQALGQGPQFIFQYYEEEERQRGNFPDRFSGHQFPNYSSELNVNALLLGDSALYLCASSFRATYEQYFGPGTRLTVT.

V gene TRBV12-3 or TRBV12-4 combines with J gene TRBJ2-7; TCRdb outputs TRBD1, but without DNA this stays unchecked. The CDR3 totals 14 residues. The CDR3: CASREQGQGDEQYF.

This sequence joins TRBV12-3 or TRBV12-4 and TRBJ1-5. This CDR3 contains 14 residues. CDR3 sequence: CASSFDYSNQPQHF.

The V and J genes are TRBV7-6 and TRBJ2-7. The germline V gene has CDR1 SGHVS and CDR2 FNYEAQ. There are 13 residues in the CDR3. CDR3 loop: CASSLEFSYEQYF.

The rearrangement joins TRBV6-2 or TRBV6-3 to TRBJ2-2. CDR3 length: 14 amino acids. The germline V gene has CDR1 MNHEY and CDR2 SVGEGT. CDR3 sequence: CASSLELRTGELFF.

The chain has TRBV14 and TRBJ1-6; TCRdb names TRBD1, which stays unverified in the absence of DNA. CDR3 size: 20 residues. Germline V gene data show CDR1 as SGHDN and CDR2 as FVKESK. CDR3 loop: CASSQERSRAPVYGNSPLHF. The variable domain in full, completed from reference TRBV14 and TRBJ1-6, reads EAGVTQFPSHSVIEKGQTVTLRCDPISGHDNLYWYRRVMGKEIKFLLHFVKESKQDESGMPNNRFLAERTGGTYSTLKVQPAELEDSGVYFCASSQERSRAPVYGNSPLHFGNGTRLTVT.

The V and J genes are TRBV20-1 and TRBJ1-2; checking the TCRdb D call of TRBD1 is not possible without DNA. The CDR3 runs 12 residues. Germline V gene data show CDR1 as DFQATT and CDR2 as SNEGSKA (reference sequence). The CDR3: CSARQGDYGYTF.

This chain uses TRBV5-1 with TRBJ2-7; the TCRdb call, TRBD2, lacks DNA for checking. CDR1 and CDR2 (germline): SGHRS, YFSETQ. This CDR3 has 14 residues. The CDR3 loop is CASSFSLAGNEQYF.

The rearrangement uses TRBV27 and TRBJ2-1. The CDR3 contains 16 residues. Germline-derived CDR1 and CDR2 are MNHEY and SMNVEV (reference sequence). CDR3 in amino acids: CASNFYGKSPYNEQFF.

This sequence joins TRBV27 and TRBJ1-2. The germline CDR1 and CDR2 sequences are MNHEY and SMNVEV (reference sequence). The CDR3 covers 13 residues. The chain's CDR3 is CASSTLEYRGYTF.

V usage is TRBV27 and J usage is TRBJ1-1. Germline CDR1 and CDR2: MNHEY and SMNVEV (reference sequence). The CDR3 has 16 residues. This CDR3 reads CASSPSRGEAPAEAFF.

The CDR3 loop is CSVEPGEETQYF. The V call is TRBV29-1, the J call TRBJ2-5; the TCRdb D gene call, TRBD1, has no DNA to confirm it. This CDR3 region has 12 residues. The germline V gene encodes CDR1 SQVTM and CDR2 ANQGSEA.

The chain is built from TRBV12-3 or TRBV12-4 and TRBJ1-2; checking the TCRdb D call of TRBD1 is not possible without DNA. This CDR3 contains 13 residues. CDR3 sequence: CASSLGQHYGYTF.

The chain carries TRBV20-1 and TRBJ2-7; TCRdb reports TRBD1, a call that lacks DNA to check it against. Germline V CDR1 and CDR2: DFQATT, SNEGSKA (reference sequence). The CDR3 runs to 15 residues. The CDR3 sequence: CSASGSSGTSYEQYF.

The chain couples TRBV3-1 to TRBJ1-3; the D gene TCRdb calls, TRBD1, cannot be checked with no DNA. This CDR3 is built from 13 residues. Germline V gene sequence: CDR1 LGHDT, CDR2 YNNKEL (reference sequence). The CDR3 loop reads CASSQGLGDTIYF. Together with reference TRBV3-1 and TRBJ1-3, the CDR3 gives the full variable domain: DTAVSQTPKYLVTQMGNDKSIKCEQNLGHDTMYWYKQDSKKFLKIMFSYNNKELIINETVPNRFSPKSPDKAHLNLHINSLELGDSAVYFCASSQGLGDTIYFGEGSWLTVV.